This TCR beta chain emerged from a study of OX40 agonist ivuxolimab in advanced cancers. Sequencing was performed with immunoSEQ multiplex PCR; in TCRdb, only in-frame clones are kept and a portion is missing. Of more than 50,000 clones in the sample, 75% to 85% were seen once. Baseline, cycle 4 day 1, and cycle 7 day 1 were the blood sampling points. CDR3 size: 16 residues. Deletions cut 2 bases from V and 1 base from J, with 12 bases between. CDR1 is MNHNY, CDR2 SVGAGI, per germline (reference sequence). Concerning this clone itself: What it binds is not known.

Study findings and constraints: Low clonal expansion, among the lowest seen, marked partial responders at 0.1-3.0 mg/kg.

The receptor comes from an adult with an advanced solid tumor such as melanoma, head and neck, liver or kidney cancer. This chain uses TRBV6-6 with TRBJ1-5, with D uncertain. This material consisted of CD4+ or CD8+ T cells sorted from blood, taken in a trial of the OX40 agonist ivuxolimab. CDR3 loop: CASSYRPGMSNQPQHF. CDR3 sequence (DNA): TGTGCCAGCAGTTACCGGCCGGGGATGAGCAATCAGCCCCAGCATTTT.